Listed below are T cell receptor beta chains from one sample, sequenced in a study of T-cell memory formation after mild COVID-19. TCRdb ran MiXCR on the 5' RACE reads and lists one entry per CDR3 protein. Of 400,000 or so distinct CDR3 sequences detected, around 20% appear once; the ten largest clones hold roughly 8.4%. Sequencing used PBMCs or a T cell subset sorted from them (not recorded which). These receptors all come from an adult woman who had mild COVID-19 (a few samples of this study predate the infection). Cell type and time point are not known. Each CDR3 is given with its conserved first and last residue. A D gene is named only where the DNA matches it firmly. The size of a clone is reported for some rows only, either as once, few or many, or as a class for expanded clones.

d_call,j_call,v_call,cdr3_length,clone_size,cdr3_aa,cdr3_nt
NA,TRBJ2-1,TRBV5-1,15,once,CASSLDTGKINEQFF,TGCGCCAGCAGCTTGGATACAGGGAAGATCAATGAGCAGTTCTTC
TRBD1,TRBJ2-5,TRBV20-1,15,few,CSARDSRGRQETQYF,TGCAGTGCTAGAGATTCAAGGGGGCGACAAGAGACCCAGTACTTC
NA,TRBJ1-1,TRBV30,15,NA,CASPGSSVMNTEAFF,TGTGCCTCCCCGGGGTCCTCTGTGATGAACACTGAAGCTTTCTTT
NA,TRBJ2-2,TRBV5-1,11,many,CASSLPGELFF,TGTGCCAGCAGCTTACCCGGGGAGCTGTTTTTT
NA,TRBJ1-1,TRBV18,13,many,CASSEGLNTEAFF,TGTGCCAGCTCTGAAGGGTTGAACACTGAAGCTTTCTTT
TRBD1,TRBJ2-1,TRBV29-1,15,NA,CSVGKGQGVWNEQFF,TGCAGCGTTGGAAAAGGACAGGGGGTTTGGAATGAGCAGTTCTTC
NA,TRBJ2-7,TRBV5-1,13,NA,CASSLDILYEQYF,TGCGCCAGCAGCTTGGATATCCTCTACGAGCAGTACTTC
TRBD2,TRBJ2-5,TRBV9,15,NA,CASSAEAGVGETQYF,TGTGCCAGCAGCGCCGAAGCGGGAGTCGGGGAGACCCAGTACTTC
NA,TRBJ2-5,TRBV29-1,12,once,CSVVWGQETQYF,TGCAGCGTTGTTTGGGGACAAGAGACCCAGTACTTC
NA,TRBJ2-7,TRBV20-1,13,NA,CSARQGTTYEQYF,TGCAGTGCTAGACAGGGGACGACCTACGAGCAGTACTTC
TRBD2,TRBJ2-1,TRBV19,16,NA,CASSIPVGLAFNEQFF,TGTGCCAGTAGTATCCCTGTGGGACTAGCATTCAATGAGCAGTTCTTC
NA,TRBJ2-2,TRBV7-9,14,few,CASRGHSNTGELFF,TGTGCCAGCAGGGGACACTCGAACACCGGGGAGCTGTTTTTT
TRBD2,TRBJ2-1,TRBV20-1,15,NA,CSARTGGANYNEQFF,TGCAGTGCTAGAACCGGGGGGGCCAATTACAATGAGCAGTTCTTC
NA,TRBJ1-1,TRBV5-1,13,once,CASSFNWETEAFF,TGCGCCAGCAGCTTTAATTGGGAAACTGAAGCTTTCTTT
NA,TRBJ1-5,TRBV20-1,15,NA,CSARDEGRYNQPQHF,TGCAGTGCTAGAGATGAAGGGCGCTATAATCAGCCCCAGCATTTT
TRBD2,TRBJ2-5,TRBV5-4,15,few,CASSLLSGGGETQYF,TGTGCCAGCAGCTTACTTAGCGGGGGAGGGGAGACCCAGTACTTC
NA,TRBJ1-1,TRBV5-1,15,few,CASSLVYQANTEAFF,TGCGCCAGCAGCTTGGTTTATCAAGCGAACACTGAAGCTTTCTTT
TRBD1,TRBJ2-3,TRBV10-3,14,NA,CAIMDRANTDTQYF,TGTGCCATCATGGACAGGGCCAACACAGATACGCAGTATTTT
NA,TRBJ2-2,TRBV11-2,16,few,CASSLGLLRAAGELFF,TGTGCCAGCAGCTTAGGGTTACTACGTGCCGCCGGGGAGCTGTTTTTT
NA,TRBJ1-1,TRBV18,15,few,CASSTGGRGGTEAFF,TGTGCCAGCTCCACCGGCGGGAGAGGGGGGACTGAAGCTTTCTTT
TRBD2,TRBJ2-7,TRBV20-1,14,few,CSASSSGSSYEQYF,TGCAGTGCTAGTTCTAGCGGGAGTTCCTACGAGCAGTACTTC
NA,TRBJ2-7,TRBV5-1,15,NA,CASRIGTLEAYEQYF,TGCGCCAGCAGAATAGGGACATTGGAGGCCTACGAGCAGTACTTC
TRBD2,TRBJ2-3,TRBV12-3/TRBV12-4,14,many,CASSFRGRRDTQYF,TGTGCCAGCAGTTTTCGCGGGAGGAGGGATACGCAGTATTTT
NA,TRBJ2-2,TRBV20-1,14,NA,CSATDTTNTGELFF,TGCAGTGCAACGGACACGACGAACACCGGGGAGCTGTTTTTT
NA,TRBJ2-7,TRBV27,14,many,CATLPAQGSYEQYF,TGTGCCACCCTACCAGCGCAGGGGTCATACGAGCAGTACTTC
NA,TRBJ2-5,TRBV29-1,14,few,CTTRDNAPGETQYF,TGCACCACCCGAGACAATGCCCCCGGGGAGACCCAGTACTTC
NA,TRBJ1-6,TRBV7-2,13,NA,CASSFRFGSPLHF,TGTGCCAGCAGCTTTCGGTTTGGATCACCCCTCCACTTT
TRBD2,TRBJ2-1,TRBV6-1,15,NA,CASSVGGGIYNEQFF,TGTGCCAGCAGTGTGGGGGGAGGGATCTACAATGAGCAGTTCTTC
TRBD1,TRBJ2-2,TRBV7-2,16,NA,CASSHHGQGSTGELFF,TGTGCCAGCAGCCACCACGGACAGGGAAGCACCGGGGAGCTGTTTTTT
NA,TRBJ2-5,TRBV7-6,16,NA,CASSSLMGRRQETQYF,TGTGCCAGCAGCTCACTGATGGGGAGGAGACAAGAGACCCAGTACTTC
NA,TRBJ1-2,TRBV24-1,13,NA,CATSDPLNYGYTF,TGTGCCACCAGCGACCCGCTTAACTATGGCTACACCTTC
NA,TRBJ2-1,TRBV10-2,16,many,CASSELDGLSYNEQFF,TGCGCCAGCAGTGAGTTGGACGGACTCTCATACAATGAGCAGTTCTTC
TRBD2,TRBJ2-1,TRBV12-3/TRBV12-4,15,NA,CASSPDGTTYNEQFF,TGTGCCAGCAGCCCAGACGGGACTACTTACAATGAGCAGTTCTTC
TRBD2,TRBJ2-3,TRBV4-3,15,NA,CASSRTSGSSDTQYF,TGCGCCAGCAGTCGGACTAGCGGGAGTTCAGATACGCAGTATTTT
NA,TRBJ1-1,TRBV5-1,12,NA,CASSPTNTEAFF,TGCGCCAGCAGCCCAACGAACACTGAAGCTTTCTTT
NA,TRBJ1-1,TRBV12-3/TRBV12-4,14,NA,CASSADWRSTEAFF,TGTGCCAGCAGTGCCGACTGGAGGAGCACTGAAGCTTTCTTT
NA,TRBJ2-1,TRBV5-1,16,NA,CASSLVGSRSYNEQFF,TGCGCCAGCAGCTTGGTGGGGTCCCGCTCCTACAATGAGCAGTTCTTC
NA,TRBJ2-2,TRBV12-3/TRBV12-4,16,NA,CASSFGQGKRGGELFF,TGTGCCAGCAGTTTTGGCCAGGGGAAACGCGGCGGGGAGCTGTTTTTT
TRBD2,TRBJ2-5,TRBV5-1,17,NA,CASSLAGGAGGGETQYF,TGCGCCAGCAGCCTCGCAGGGGGAGCGGGAGGTGGCGAGACCCAGTACTTC
NA,TRBJ2-5,TRBV29-1,13,NA,CSIGPGIGETQYF,TGCAGCATCGGCCCCGGGATAGGAGAGACCCAGTACTTC
NA,TRBJ1-2,TRBV20-1,11,few,CSASGVYGYTF,TGCAGTGCATCCGGGGTGTATGGCTACACCTTC
NA,TRBJ2-3,TRBV7-2,14,many,CASSLVGSTDTQYF,TGTGCCAGCAGCTTGGTCGGGAGCACAGATACGCAGTATTTT
TRBD1,TRBJ2-7,TRBV29-1,13,few,CSVLDRGRHEQYF,TGCAGCGTTCTGGACAGGGGGCGTCACGAGCAGTACTTC
NA,TRBJ2-7,TRBV6-5,12,few,CASSSWAYEQYF,TGTGCCAGCAGTTCCTGGGCCTACGAGCAGTACTTC
NA,TRBJ2-7,TRBV25-1,11,few,CASSEIHEQYF,TGTGCCAGCAGTGAAATCCACGAGCAGTACTTC
TRBD1,TRBJ2-7,TRBV27,15,NA,CASSSTGTGAHEQYF,TGTGCCAGCAGTTCCACCGGGACAGGGGCCCACGAGCAGTACTTC
TRBD1,TRBJ2-2,TRBV12-3/TRBV12-4,15,NA,CASSPRDREDGELFF,TGTGCCAGCAGTCCCCGGGACAGGGAAGACGGGGAGCTGTTTTTT
NA,TRBJ1-2,TRBV19,17,few,CASSINLLRQRNYGYTF,TGTGCCAGTAGTATCAACCTACTGAGACAGAGGAACTATGGCTACACCTTC
TRBD2,TRBJ2-2,TRBV29-1,18,few,CSVEVFGIGGSSGGELFF,TGCAGCGTTGAGGTCTTCGGTATCGGCGGGAGTTCGGGCGGGGAGCTGTTTTTT
TRBD2,TRBJ2-3,TRBV7-2,16,many,CASSLVSGGPPDTQYF,TGTGCCAGCAGCTTAGTGTCGGGAGGGCCCCCAGATACGCAGTATTTT
NA,TRBJ2-3,TRBV7-9,17,few,CASSLEGGQSPTDTQYF,TGTGCCAGCAGCTTAGAGGGGGGACAGTCCCCCACAGATACGCAGTATTTT
NA,TRBJ2-3,TRBV6-5,17,NA,CASSYGDGVGPTDTQYF,TGTGCCAGCAGTTACGGGGATGGAGTCGGACCCACAGATACGCAGTATTTT
TRBD2,TRBJ2-3,TRBV7-2,19,NA,CASSFVFGISGSWTDTQYF,TGTGCCAGCAGCTTTGTCTTCGGTATTAGCGGGAGTTGGACAGATACGCAGTATTTT
NA,TRBJ2-2,TRBV5-1,16,few,CASSITTGSNTGELFF,TGCGCCAGCAGCATCACGACGGGTTCCAACACCGGGGAGCTGTTTTTT
NA,TRBJ2-1,TRBV2,11,few,CASSKLGEQFF,TGTGCCAGCAGTAAGCTGGGGGAGCAGTTCTTC
NA,TRBJ2-3,TRBV5-1,15,NA,CASSLVKVLTDTQYF,TGCGCCAGCAGCTTGGTTAAAGTACTTACAGATACGCAGTATTTT
NA,TRBJ2-3,TRBV4-3,17,few,CASSQREMGPSTDTQYF,TGCGCCAGCAGCCAAAGGGAAATGGGCCCTAGCACAGATACGCAGTATTTT
TRBD2,TRBJ2-1,TRBV29-1,13,NA,CSARLAGWYEQFF,TGCAGCGCTCGACTAGCGGGATGGTATGAGCAGTTCTTC
TRBD1,TRBJ1-5,TRBV6-1,14,few,CASSGDRQDQPQHF,TGTGCCAGCAGTGGGGACAGACAGGATCAGCCCCAGCATTTT